The subject of this entry is one TCR beta chain. This clonotype was counted ten times or more. Its recognized antigen is unknown. No base-level quality is on record; no much larger clone is a single base apart. At the junction V is shortened by 6 bases and J by 4 bases, with 20 bases in between. For CDR1 and CDR2, the germline V gene (reference sequence) lists DFQATT and SNEGSKA. The CDR3 starts with the cysteine, ends with the phenylalanine, and has 15 residues. The kept DNA is CDR3 alone, 45 bases in frame from the first base. The method was RT-PCR. The instrument was an Illumina HiSeq 2500. TCRdb cleaned the public reads at Q25 with fastp, built clones with MiXCR and kept in-frame beta chains. CDR3 protein duplicates are merged, each entry listing the most common genes and DNA. The sample contains 450,000 to 600,000 distinct CDR3 sequences, roughly 7.6% of them found a single time. The ten largest clonotypes hold about an eighth of the sample.

These data belong to a study of response to subunit inactivated influenza vaccine (dated by TCRdb to 2016 to 2019). Turning to the overall study: Deep quantitative profiling of the T cell receptor repertoire was used in the study to follow responses to a trivalent subunit inactivated influenza vaccine.

On the study overall, not on this receptor specifically: It was suggested by the authors that each seasonal influenza vaccination may recruit only a limited number of new T cells.

The sample was PBMCs from blood, taken around 25 months after vaccination. The chain links TRBV20-1 with TRBJ2-3, with the D gene call left open. This sequence was found in a man aged 50-75 years who received an inactivated influenza vaccine. Donor details come from another sample of the same person, matched by shared clones. The DNA sequence reads TGCAGTGCCCCGGTGCTCCCCCACCGGGCAGATACGCAGTATTTT. It is translated as CSAPVLPHRADTQYF.